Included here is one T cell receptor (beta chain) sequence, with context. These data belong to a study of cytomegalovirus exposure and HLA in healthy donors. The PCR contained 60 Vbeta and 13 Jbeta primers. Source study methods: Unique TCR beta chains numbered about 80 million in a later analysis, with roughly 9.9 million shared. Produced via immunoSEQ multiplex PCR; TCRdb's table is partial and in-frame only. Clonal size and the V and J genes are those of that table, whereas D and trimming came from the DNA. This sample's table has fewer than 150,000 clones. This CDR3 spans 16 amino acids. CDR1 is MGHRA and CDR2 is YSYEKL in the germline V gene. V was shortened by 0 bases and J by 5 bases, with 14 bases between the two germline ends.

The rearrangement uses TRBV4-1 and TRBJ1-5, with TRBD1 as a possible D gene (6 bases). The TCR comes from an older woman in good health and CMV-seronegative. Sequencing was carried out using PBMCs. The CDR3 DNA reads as TGCGCCAGCAGCCAAGATTTAGACAGGATATATCAGCCCCAGCATTTT. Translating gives CASSQDLDRIYQPQHF.